This is a list of T cell receptor beta chains from one sample in a study of blood T cell repertoires in COVID-19. TCRdb keeps only in-frame clones here, not all; method: immunoSEQ multiplex PCR. The sample shows under 250,000 clones, roughly 85% of them seen only once. Sample: peripheral blood. The receptors here all came from a woman in her sixties or seventies with COVID-19, enrolled during active disease. CDR3s include the opening cysteine and the closing phenylalanine or tryptophan. The order of the fields is CDR3 DNA, CDR3 protein, D gene, clone size, V gene, J gene. D genes are given only for firm matches. Size values are once, few and many counts, or a class for expanded clones, and some rows have none.

TGCGCCAGCAAGGGACAGATTGCAACTAATGAAAAACTGTTTTTT,CASKGQIATNEKLFF,TRBD1,-,TRBV5-1,TRBJ1-4
TGCAGCGTCCGCGCAGGGGGAGGAAAACCTTACGAGCAGTACTTC,CSVRAGGGKPYEQYF,-,-,TRBV29-1,TRBJ2-7
TGTGCCAGCAGCCAAGCCCCGGGGATCTACGAGCAGTACTTC,CASSQAPGIYEQYF,-,-,TRBV3-1/TRBV3-2,TRBJ2-7
TGTGCCAGCAGCCTCGGGACAGGGTTTAACTATGGCTACACCTTC,CASSLGTGFNYGYTF,TRBD1,-,TRBV14,TRBJ1-2
TGTGCCAGCAGCTTCTACAGGGGGAGGCAAGAGACCCAGTACTTC,CASSFYRGRQETQYF,TRBD1,-,TRBV7-2,TRBJ2-5
TGTGCCAGCAGCTTAGGGAGGCTGGAGCAGTACTTC,CASSLGRLEQYF,-,few,TRBV11-2,TRBJ2-7
TGCGCCAGCAGCCTTCGGGACTACCAAGAGACCCAGTACTTC,CASSLRDYQETQYF,-,-,TRBV5-1,TRBJ2-5
TGCAGCGTCATATTTTCAGGCGTGAACACTGAAGCTTTCTTT,CSVIFSGVNTEAFF,-,-,TRBV29-1,TRBJ1-1
TGTGCCAGCAGCTTGACAGGGGTGGTCTATGGCTACACCTTC,CASSLTGVVYGYTF,TRBD1,-,TRBV7-8,TRBJ1-2
TGTGCCAGCAGCTCAGACAGGGTTTTGGACATTCAGTACTTC,CASSSDRVLDIQYF,TRBD1,-,TRBV7-2,TRBJ2-4
TGTGCCAGTAGCCCGGGACAGGGAAACTATGGCTACACCTTC,CASSPGQGNYGYTF,TRBD1,-,TRBV19,TRBJ1-2
TGTGCCAGCAGCTTGGAGGCAGGGATGACAGATACGCAGTATTTT,CASSLEAGMTDTQYF,-,-,TRBV5-4,TRBJ2-3
TGTGCCAGCAGTATGCTCGGGGTGAACTATGGCTACACCTTC,CASSMLGVNYGYTF,-,-,TRBV6-2/TRBV6-3,TRBJ1-2
TGTGCCAGCAGCCGACAGGGGAGCTCTGGCTACACCTTC,CASSRQGSSGYTF,TRBD1,once,TRBV6-5,TRBJ1-2
TGTGCCAGCCTGCGCCGCGACCAAGAGACCCAGTACTTC,CASLRRDQETQYF,-,once,TRBV2,TRBJ2-5
TGTGCCAGCAGCTTAGAGCAGCGGGACTACAATGAGCAGTTCTTC,CASSLEQRDYNEQFF,TRBD2,-,TRBV11-3,TRBJ2-1
TGTGCCAGCAATCAAGAGCGGGGGGGGAATCCTGAGCAGTTCTTC,CASNQERGGNPEQFF,TRBD2,-,TRBV27,TRBJ2-1
TGTGCCAGCAGCCGTAGCGGGAGTGACACCGGGGAGCTGTTTTTT,CASSRSGSDTGELFF,TRBD2,once,TRBV7-2,TRBJ2-2
TGTGCCAGCAGCTTTTCCCTTGCAGGGGACATTCAGTACTTC,CASSFSLAGDIQYF,-,-,TRBV7-9,TRBJ2-4
TGTGCCAGCAGCGAGGGAATCATCGTAGAGTATGGCTACACCTTC,CASSEGIIVEYGYTF,-,-,TRBV7-2,TRBJ1-2
TGTGCCAGCAGCGTAGCTCCGGGACTGTTCGAAGAGCAGTACTTC,CASSVAPGLFEEQYF,-,-,TRBV9,TRBJ2-7
TGCGCCAGCGGTGTTGGCGGGAGGGAGACCCAGTACTTC,CASGVGGRETQYF,TRBD2,-,TRBV5-1,TRBJ2-5
TGTGCCACCAAAATAGGGGGCAGGGGACCCGAGCAGTACTTC,CATKIGGRGPEQYF,TRBD1,-,TRBV10-3,TRBJ2-7
TGTGCCACCAGTGACCTCCGACAGGGATTGAACACCGGGGAGCTGTTTTTT,CATSDLRQGLNTGELFF,TRBD1,-,TRBV24-1,TRBJ2-2
TGTGCCAGCAGTGTGAGGACTAGCGGACTCTACGAGCAGTACTTC,CASSVRTSGLYEQYF,TRBD2,-,TRBV2,TRBJ2-7
TGTGCCAGCAGTTACTCTCGGGGAATTGATGGCTACACCTTC,CASSYSRGIDGYTF,-,-,TRBV6-6,TRBJ1-2
TGTGCCAGCAGTGAAGTAGGCGGTGTGAACACTGAAGCTTTCTTT,CASSEVGGVNTEAFF,-,-,TRBV6-1,TRBJ1-1
TGTGCCAGCTTGACACCGTATGCTCCTAACTATGGCTACACCTTC,CASLTPYAPNYGYTF,-,-,TRBV2,TRBJ1-2
TGTGCCAGCAGTATGGGACAGGGTCGTCTGAGGGAGACCCAGTACTTC,CASSMGQGRLRETQYF,TRBD1,-,TRBV6-6,TRBJ2-5
TGTGCCAGCAGTGAACTCAACAGGGAGTACACCATATATTTT,CASSELNREYTIYF,-,-,TRBV25-1,TRBJ1-3
TGTGCCACCAGCGGATTCTCACTCGACTGGAGGAGTGGGACCCAGTACTTC,CATSGFSLDWRSGTQYF,-,-,TRBV15,TRBJ2-5
TGTGCCAGCAGCCGTATACAGGGTAACACTGAAGCTTTCTTT,CASSRIQGNTEAFF,-,-,TRBV6-6,TRBJ1-1
TGTGCCAGCAGCCCACAGGACAGGGGTGGATCCTATAATTCACCCCTCCACTTT,CASSPQDRGGSYNSPLHF,TRBD1,-,TRBV9,TRBJ1-6
TGTGCCAGCAGCTCGGGGGCCAGGGGGATTTTTGAAGCTTTCTTT,CASSSGARGIFEAFF,TRBD1,-,TRBV7-8,TRBJ1-1
TGTGCCACCAGTGATTCCCCAGGCCGACAGGGCTTTTCCTACAATGAGCAGTTCTTC,CATSDSPGRQGFSYNEQFF,TRBD1,-,TRBV24-1,TRBJ2-1
TGTGCCAGTAGTACGACAGGGGGCGCGAACACTGAAGCTTTCTTT,CASSTTGGANTEAFF,TRBD1,-,TRBV19,TRBJ1-1
TGCGCCAGCAGCCTTTCCCGGCCCACCGGGAGGGCCGTGGGAGATACGCAGTATTTT,CASSLSRPTGRAVGDTQYF,TRBD2,once,TRBV4-3,TRBJ2-3
TGTGCCAGCAGCCCTAGGACAGGGGGAGAGTTTCAGCCCCAGCATTTT,CASSPRTGGEFQPQHF,TRBD1,-,TRBV4-2,TRBJ1-5
TGTGCCAGCAGCCGGGGACAGGGGGCGAACACCATATATTTT,CASSRGQGANTIYF,TRBD1,-,TRBV11-3,TRBJ1-3
TGTGCCAGCACCACTCCGGGACAGGGGAAAGAAGCTAACTATGGCTACACCTTC,CASTTPGQGKEANYGYTF,TRBD1,-,TRBV28,TRBJ1-2
TGTGCCAGCAGCTCGCCCCCGGGACAGAGGAACACTGAAGCTTTCTTT,CASSSPPGQRNTEAFF,TRBD1,-,TRBV7-2,TRBJ1-1
TGTGCCAGCAGTCCGACTAGCGTATACAATGAGCAGTTCTTC,CASSPTSVYNEQFF,TRBD2,-,TRBV6-2/TRBV6-3,TRBJ2-1
TGTGCCAGCAGCTCGGGACAGGGTAGAGGGCAGCCCCAGCATTTT,CASSSGQGRGQPQHF,TRBD1,-,TRBV11-2,TRBJ1-5
TGTGCCAGCAGCTTGCAGGCTAGCGGGCAGTTGGATACGCAGTATTTT,CASSLQASGQLDTQYF,TRBD2,-,TRBV7-2,TRBJ2-3
TGTGCCAGCAGCTTCGACAGATCCAGCTCCTACGAGCAGTACTTC,CASSFDRSSSYEQYF,-,once,TRBV7-9,TRBJ2-7
TGTGCCAGCAGTTACCAGACAGGGGGTTCCTACAATGAGCAGTTCTTC,CASSYQTGGSYNEQFF,TRBD1,-,TRBV6-2/TRBV6-3,TRBJ2-1
TGTGCCAGCAGTGCCCGATCCGGTCGCTCTGGAAACACCATATATTTT,CASSARSGRSGNTIYF,-,-,TRBV2,TRBJ1-3
TGTGCCAGCAGTCCCGACAGAAAAACGAACACCGGGGAGCTGTTTTTT,CASSPDRKTNTGELFF,-,-,TRBV27,TRBJ2-2
TGTGCCAGCAGTGAGAGACTGAGTTCCGAGCAGTACTTC,CASSERLSSEQYF,-,-,TRBV27,TRBJ2-7
TGTGCCAGCAGCTTAGCAGAGGGCTCCAACGAGCAGTACTTC,CASSLAEGSNEQYF,-,-,TRBV7-9,TRBJ2-7
TGTGCCAGCTCATCGGACAGGACAGCAGATACGCAGTATTTT,CASSSDRTADTQYF,TRBD1,-,TRBV18,TRBJ2-3
TGTGCCAGCAAGGTTGACAGGGGATACAATCAGCCCCAGCATTTT,CASKVDRGYNQPQHF,TRBD1,-,TRBV6-5,TRBJ1-5
TGTGCCATCAGTCTACACGGGACAGCCTCCTATGGCTACACCTTC,CAISLHGTASYGYTF,TRBD1,-,TRBV10-3,TRBJ1-2